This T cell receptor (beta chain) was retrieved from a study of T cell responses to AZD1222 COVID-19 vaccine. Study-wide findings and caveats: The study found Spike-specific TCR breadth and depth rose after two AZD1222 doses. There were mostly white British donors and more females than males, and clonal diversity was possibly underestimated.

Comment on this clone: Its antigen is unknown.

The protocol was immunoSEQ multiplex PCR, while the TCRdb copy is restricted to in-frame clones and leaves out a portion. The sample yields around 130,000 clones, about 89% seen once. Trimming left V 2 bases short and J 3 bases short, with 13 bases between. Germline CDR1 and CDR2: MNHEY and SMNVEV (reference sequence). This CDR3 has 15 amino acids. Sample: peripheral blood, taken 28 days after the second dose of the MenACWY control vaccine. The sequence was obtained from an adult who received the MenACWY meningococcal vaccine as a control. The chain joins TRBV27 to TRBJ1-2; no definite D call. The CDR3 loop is CASSLLGQKDYGYTF. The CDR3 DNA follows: TGTGCCAGCAGTTTACTTGGTCAGAAAGACTATGGCTACACCTTC.